Listed below are T cell receptor beta chains from one sample, sequenced in a study of T cell changes during pregnancy in multiple sclerosis. Clones were sequenced by immunoSEQ multiplex PCR, and TCRdb holds only the in-frame ones, with some missing. The sample yields roughly 100,000 clones, around 91% seen once. Material: peripheral blood, obtained after pregnancy. The receptors derive from a female donor with multiple sclerosis, enrolled in a pregnancy study. Both conserved end residues are part of each CDR3. A D gene is named only where the DNA matches it firmly. Size tells how often a clone was seen (once, few, many) or the class of an expanded clone, and some rows leave it out.

V gene: TRBV19
clone size: NA
D gene: TRBD2
J gene: TRBJ2-1
CDR3 DNA: TGTGCCAGTGCGGGCCAGCGGGGGGGAGTTGAGCAGTTCTTC
CDR3 protein: CASAGQRGGVEQFF

V gene: TRBV29-1
clone size: NA
D gene: NA
J gene: TRBJ2-7
CDR3 DNA: TGCAGCGTTGAATACGGCCGAGACTTATACTTC
CDR3 protein: CSVEYGRDLYF

V gene: TRBV6-5
clone size: NA
D gene: TRBD1
J gene: TRBJ1-4
CDR3 DNA: TGTGCCAGCAGATACAGGGGGCTTGCTAATGAAAAACTGTTTTTT
CDR3 protein: CASRYRGLANEKLFF

V gene: TRBV2
clone size: NA
D gene: TRBD2
J gene: TRBJ2-2
CDR3 DNA: TGTGCCTTCCCCAAGGCGGGGGGGACCGGGGAGCTGTTTTTT
CDR3 protein: CAFPKAGGTGELFF

V gene: TRBV18
clone size: NA
D gene: TRBD2
J gene: TRBJ2-1
CDR3 DNA: TGTGCCAGCTCACCTCAAAAACGGACTAGCGGGAATATACAGTTCTTC
CDR3 protein: CASSPQKRTSGNIQFF

V gene: TRBV11-2
clone size: NA
D gene: NA
J gene: TRBJ2-5
CDR3 DNA: TGTGCCAGCAGCCGACAAATACAAGAGACCCAGTACTTC
CDR3 protein: CASSRQIQETQYF

V gene: TRBV7-2
clone size: NA
D gene: NA
J gene: TRBJ1-4
CDR3 DNA: TGTGCCAGCAGCTCCCCTGGACAGCCTTCTAATGAAAAACTGTTTTTT
CDR3 protein: CASSSPGQPSNEKLFF

V gene: TRBV28
clone size: NA
D gene: NA
J gene: TRBJ1-1
CDR3 DNA: TGTGCCAGCAGTCTACGGTCCGGTGGAGCTTTCTTT
CDR3 protein: CASSLRSGGAFF

V gene: TRBV18
clone size: NA
D gene: NA
J gene: TRBJ1-2
CDR3 DNA: TGTGCCAGCTCACCAAAAACAGACACATCTTATGGCTACACCTTC
CDR3 protein: CASSPKTDTSYGYTF

V gene: TRBV5-4
clone size: NA
D gene: NA
J gene: TRBJ1-1
CDR3 DNA: TGTGCCAGCAGCTTTGCAGGGAACACTGAAGCTTTCTTT
CDR3 protein: CASSFAGNTEAFF

V gene: TRBV27
clone size: once
D gene: TRBD2
J gene: TRBJ2-1
CDR3 DNA: TGTGCCAGCAGTTTTCGGACTAGTAACCATGAGCAGTTCTTC
CDR3 protein: CASSFRTSNHEQFF

V gene: TRBV4-2
clone size: NA
D gene: NA
J gene: TRBJ1-5
CDR3 DNA: TGTGCCAGCAGCCAAGCCAGAGGGAGCGTCGGGAGTCAGCCCCAGCATTTT
CDR3 protein: CASSQARGSVGSQPQHF

V gene: TRBV5-1
clone size: NA
D gene: TRBD2
J gene: TRBJ2-1
CDR3 DNA: TGCGCCAGCAGCTTGAGAGCGGGGGGGGCGGGAAATGAGCAGTTCTTC
CDR3 protein: CASSLRAGGAGNEQFF

V gene: TRBV11-3
clone size: once
D gene: NA
J gene: TRBJ2-1
CDR3 DNA: TGTGCCAGCAGCTCAGGGCTTGGTTGGTACAATGAGCAGTTCTTC
CDR3 protein: CASSSGLGWYNEQFF

V gene: TRBV15
clone size: NA
D gene: NA
J gene: TRBJ2-2
CDR3 DNA: TGTGCCACCAGCAGAGAACGGGTCACCGGGGAGCTGTTTTTT
CDR3 protein: CATSRERVTGELFF

V gene: TRBV5-4
clone size: NA
D gene: TRBD1
J gene: TRBJ2-3
CDR3 DNA: TGTGCCAGCAGCTTTAAACAGGGGGCAAGCACAGATACGCAGTATTTT
CDR3 protein: CASSFKQGASTDTQYF

V gene: TRBV27
clone size: NA
D gene: TRBD2
J gene: TRBJ2-3
CDR3 DNA: TGTGCCAGCAGGCAAAGCGGGGGACTCACTAAGTCAGCTACGCAGTATTTT
CDR3 protein: CASRQSGGLTKSATQYF

V gene: TRBV7-2
clone size: NA
D gene: TRBD2
J gene: TRBJ2-5
CDR3 DNA: TGTGCCAGCAGCCCCCTGTTACCGGGGGGGACCCAGTACTTC
CDR3 protein: CASSPLLPGGTQYF

V gene: TRBV2
clone size: NA
D gene: NA
J gene: TRBJ2-1
CDR3 DNA: TGTGCCAGCAACCTACCTGGACAGTCAACGGGCAATGAGCAGTTCTTC
CDR3 protein: CASNLPGQSTGNEQFF

V gene: TRBV6-1
clone size: NA
D gene: NA
J gene: TRBJ1-1
CDR3 DNA: TGTGCCAGCAGTGAATTACAGGCTATCACTGAAGCTTTCTTT
CDR3 protein: CASSELQAITEAFF

V gene: TRBV4-2
clone size: NA
D gene: TRBD2
J gene: TRBJ2-5
CDR3 DNA: TGTGCCAGCAGCCAAGCTAGCGGGGGGTTCCAAGAGACCCAGTACTTC
CDR3 protein: CASSQASGGFQETQYF

V gene: TRBV27
clone size: NA
D gene: TRBD1
J gene: TRBJ2-2
CDR3 DNA: TGTGCCAGCAGTTTGGGACAGGGTACCTGGATCGGGGAGCTGTTTTTT
CDR3 protein: CASSLGQGTWIGELFF

V gene: TRBV2
clone size: NA
D gene: NA
J gene: TRBJ1-1
CDR3 DNA: TGTGCCAGCAGTACCGTAGAAAGAAACACTGAAGCTTTCTTT
CDR3 protein: CASSTVERNTEAFF

V gene: TRBV2
clone size: NA
D gene: NA
J gene: TRBJ1-4
CDR3 DNA: TGTGCCAGCAGTGACCGGACACAAGATAATGAAAAACTGTTTTTT
CDR3 protein: CASSDRTQDNEKLFF

V gene: TRBV15
clone size: NA
D gene: NA
J gene: TRBJ1-5
CDR3 DNA: TGTGCCACCAGCAGAGACAGTAGCAATCAGCCCCAGCATTTT
CDR3 protein: CATSRDSSNQPQHF

V gene: TRBV19
clone size: NA
D gene: TRBD1
J gene: TRBJ1-5
CDR3 DNA: TGTGCCAGTAGTATAGATAGGGGGCGGCACAATCAGCCCCAGCATTTT
CDR3 protein: CASSIDRGRHNQPQHF

V gene: TRBV19
clone size: NA
D gene: TRBD1
J gene: TRBJ2-1
CDR3 DNA: TGTGCCAGTAGTCCTAGGGACAGGAGTGAGCAGTTCTTC
CDR3 protein: CASSPRDRSEQFF

V gene: TRBV2
clone size: NA
D gene: TRBD2
J gene: TRBJ2-7
CDR3 DNA: TGTGCCAGCAGAAATAGCGGGGGGACCTCCTACGAGCAGTACTTC
CDR3 protein: CASRNSGGTSYEQYF

V gene: TRBV19
clone size: NA
D gene: TRBD1
J gene: TRBJ1-5
CDR3 DNA: TGTGCCAGTAGCCGAAACAGGGGGCCCGTTCAGCCCCAGCATTTT
CDR3 protein: CASSRNRGPVQPQHF

V gene: TRBV5-4
clone size: NA
D gene: TRBD1
J gene: TRBJ2-7
CDR3 DNA: TGTGCCAGCAGCCCGGGACAGGGTTCGGGCGAGCAGTACTTC
CDR3 protein: CASSPGQGSGEQYF

V gene: TRBV4-3
clone size: NA
D gene: TRBD1
J gene: TRBJ1-2
CDR3 DNA: TGCGCCAGCAGCCAAGGGTTCTCAGAGGGTCTCGTCGCCCGGGACAGGAACTATGGCTACACCTTC
CDR3 protein: CASSQGFSEGLVARDRNYGYTF

V gene: TRBV16
clone size: once
D gene: TRBD1
J gene: TRBJ1-1
CDR3 DNA: TGTGCCAGCAGCCACCCAGAGGTTGGACAGGAGTTTACTGAAGCTTTCTTT
CDR3 protein: CASSHPEVGQEFTEAFF

V gene: TRBV7-3
clone size: NA
D gene: NA
J gene: TRBJ2-1
CDR3 DNA: TGTGCCAGCAGCCCCCTGCCGCGGGGTTCTGAGCAGTTCTTC
CDR3 protein: CASSPLPRGSEQFF

V gene: TRBV4-1
clone size: NA
D gene: NA
J gene: TRBJ1-1
CDR3 DNA: TGCGCCAGCAGCCAAGGAACAGATAACACTGAAGCTTTCTTT
CDR3 protein: CASSQGTDNTEAFF

V gene: TRBV28
clone size: NA
D gene: NA
J gene: TRBJ2-1
CDR3 DNA: TGTGCCAGCAGTGCTGACTTGGCTTCTAGCAGCGAGCAGTTCTTC
CDR3 protein: CASSADLASSSEQFF

V gene: TRBV15
clone size: once
D gene: TRBD2
J gene: TRBJ2-2
CDR3 DNA: TGTGCCACCACCCCAAGTGAGGCGGGAGGCGGCACCGGGGAGCTGTTTTTT
CDR3 protein: CATTPSEAGGGTGELFF

V gene: TRBV19
clone size: NA
D gene: NA
J gene: TRBJ2-3
CDR3 DNA: TGTGCCAGTAGTACCATGGGACATTATACGGATACGCAGTATTTT
CDR3 protein: CASSTMGHYTDTQYF

V gene: TRBV21-1
clone size: NA
D gene: NA
J gene: TRBJ1-2
CDR3 DNA: TGTGCCAGCAGCAAAAACCAGACAGGGATCCTGGAATGGGGCTACACCTTC
CDR3 protein: CASSKNQTGILEWGYTF

V gene: TRBV10-3
clone size: NA
D gene: NA
J gene: TRBJ2-7
CDR3 DNA: TGTGCCATCAGCCCCTTCGGGGTGTCCTACGAGCAGTACTTC
CDR3 protein: CAISPFGVSYEQYF

V gene: TRBV7-3
clone size: NA
D gene: TRBD1
J gene: TRBJ2-6
CDR3 DNA: TGTGCCAGCAGCTTAACAGGGACAGCCCTCTCTGGGGCCAACGTCCTGACTTTC
CDR3 protein: CASSLTGTALSGANVLTF

V gene: TRBV30
clone size: NA
D gene: TRBD1
J gene: TRBJ1-2
CDR3 DNA: TGTGCCTGGAGTGCGGACAGGGGCTACACCTTC
CDR3 protein: CAWSADRGYTF

V gene: TRBV27
clone size: NA
D gene: TRBD1
J gene: TRBJ1-6
CDR3 DNA: TGTGCCAGCAGTATTGGGACAGGGGTTTCACCCCTCCACTTT
CDR3 protein: CASSIGTGVSPLHF

V gene: TRBV7-6
clone size: NA
D gene: TRBD1
J gene: TRBJ2-5
CDR3 DNA: TGTGCCAGCAGCTTACGGACAGGGGGTACGGAAGAGACCCAGTACTTC
CDR3 protein: CASSLRTGGTEETQYF

V gene: TRBV6-6
clone size: NA
D gene: NA
J gene: TRBJ2-7
CDR3 DNA: TGTGCCAGCACCAATAAGGGGGTCGGCTACGAGCAGTACTTC
CDR3 protein: CASTNKGVGYEQYF

V gene: TRBV7-3
clone size: once
D gene: TRBD2
J gene: TRBJ2-2
CDR3 DNA: TGTGCCAGCAGCTTAGGGGGGGGGAACACCGGGGAGCTGTTTTTT
CDR3 protein: CASSLGGGNTGELFF

V gene: TRBV7-9
clone size: NA
D gene: NA
J gene: TRBJ2-2
CDR3 DNA: TGTGCCAGCAGCTTAGCGGCGGGCCGGGGTACGGAGCTGTTTTTT
CDR3 protein: CASSLAAGRGTELFF

V gene: TRBV7-3
clone size: NA
D gene: TRBD1
J gene: TRBJ2-1
CDR3 DNA: TGTGCCAGCAGCTTAGGGGACAGGGTCTACGGTGAGCAGTTCTTC
CDR3 protein: CASSLGDRVYGEQFF

V gene: TRBV7-2
clone size: NA
D gene: NA
J gene: TRBJ1-3
CDR3 DNA: TGTGCCAGCAGCTTAGCGGCAGGGAACTCTGGAAACACCATATATTTT
CDR3 protein: CASSLAAGNSGNTIYF

V gene: TRBV19
clone size: NA
D gene: NA
J gene: TRBJ1-5
CDR3 DNA: TGTGCCAGTACCATAGGAGGGGCCCATCAGCCCCAGCATTTT
CDR3 protein: CASTIGGAHQPQHF